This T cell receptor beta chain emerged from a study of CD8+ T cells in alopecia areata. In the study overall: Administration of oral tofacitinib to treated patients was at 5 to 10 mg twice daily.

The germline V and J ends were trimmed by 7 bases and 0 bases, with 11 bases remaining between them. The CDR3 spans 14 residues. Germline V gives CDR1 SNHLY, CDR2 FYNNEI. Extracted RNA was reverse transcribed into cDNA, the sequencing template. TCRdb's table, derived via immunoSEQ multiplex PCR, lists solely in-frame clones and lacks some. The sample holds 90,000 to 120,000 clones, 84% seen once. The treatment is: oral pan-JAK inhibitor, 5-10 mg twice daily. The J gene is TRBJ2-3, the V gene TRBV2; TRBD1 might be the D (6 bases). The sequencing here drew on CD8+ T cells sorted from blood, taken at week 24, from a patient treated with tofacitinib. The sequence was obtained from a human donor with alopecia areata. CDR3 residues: CASTDSPSTDTQYF. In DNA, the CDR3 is TGTGCCAGCACGGACAGTCCCAGCACAGATACGCAGTATTTT.